This passage covers 21 T cell receptor beta chains from one sample sequenced in a study of OX40 agonist ivuxolimab in advanced cancers. TCRdb keeps only in-frame clones here, not all; method: immunoSEQ multiplex PCR. The sample has 55,000 to 75,000 clones, 80% seen once. The sample in question was CD4+ or CD8+ T cells sorted from blood, obtained in a trial of the OX40 agonist ivuxolimab. The receptors were sampled from an adult with an advanced solid tumor such as melanoma, head and neck, liver or kidney cancer.

CDR3 nucleotide sequence: TGTGCCAGCACACAGGGGGCTAGCACTGAAGCTTTCTTT. Encoded protein: CASTQGASTEAFF. The rearrangement joins TRBV2 to TRBJ1-1; 9 nucleotides agree with TRBD1. The J segment lost 4 bases and the V segment lost 7 bases, leaving 4 bases of the junction unmatched. This CDR3 is built from 13 residues. The germline gives CDR1 SNHLY, CDR2 FYNNEI.

This clone was seen only a few times. The chain links TRBV7-9 to TRBJ2-5, with D possibly being TRBD1 or TRBD2 (5 bases each). Germline V gene data show CDR1 as SEHNR and CDR2 as FQNEAQ (reference sequence). This CDR3 has 18 amino acids. V was cut by 5 bases and J by 1 base, with 23 bases left in between. The CDR3 sequence: CASSEGRRQGSTQETQYF. As DNA, the CDR3 is TGTGCCAGCAGCGAAGGGAGAAGGCAGGGAAGTACCCAAGAGACCCAGTACTTC.

The chain couples TRBV27 to TRBJ2-7; TRBD2 agrees at 14 bases. V shed 4 bases and J 7 bases; nucleotides not matched to a gene: 9. The CDR3 is made up of 16 amino acids. Per the germline V gene, CDR1 is MNHEY and CDR2 is SMNVEV (reference sequence). The CDR3 nucleotides read TGTGCCAGCAGTTCCGAAATCCGACTAGCGGGAGGGGAGCAGTACTTC. Translating it yields CASSSEIRLAGGEQYF.

This chain links TRBV7-2 with TRBJ2-7; TRBD1 might be the D (6 bases). The CDR3 contains 13 residues. Per the germline V gene, CDR1 is SGHTA and CDR2 is FQGNSA. Deletions cut 1 base from V and 5 bases from J, with 9 bases between. For the CDR3, the DNA is TGTGCCAGCAGCTTAGACAGGGATGACGAGCAGTACTTC. Translated, it gives CASSLDRDDEQYF.

J is TRBJ1-5 and V is TRBV6-1, with D uncertain. Between the trimmed V and J ends, which lost 5 bases and 0 bases, there was a span of 8 bases. In germline, CDR1 is MNHNS, CDR2 SASEGT. The CDR3 spans 14 residues. The CDR3 reads CASSKHYSNQPQHF. In DNA, the CDR3 is TGTGCCAGCAGTAAACATTATAGCAATCAGCCCCAGCATTTT.

The chain links TRBV30 to TRBJ2-1; 10 nucleotides match TRBD2. The CDR3 consists of 14 residues. V lost 2 bases to trimming and J lost 3 bases; unmatched junction nucleotides: 1. CDR1 GTSNPN and CDR2 SVGIG come from the germline V gene (reference sequence). The CDR3 reads CAWSKRGGYNEQFF. The CDR3 nucleotides read TGTGCCTGGAGTAAGCGGGGGGGCTACAATGAGCAGTTCTTC.

The rearrangement links TRBV4-1 to TRBJ2-3; possibly TRBD1 or TRBD2 for D (5 bases each). V lost 3 bases and J 4 bases, leaving 11 bases between the germline ends. Germline lookup yields CDR1 MGHRA and CDR2 YSYEKL. The CDR3 is 14 amino acids. Here the CDR3 DNA reads TGCGCCAGCAGCCAGGGACCATCGGCAGATACGCAGTATTTT. This gives the protein CASSQGPSADTQYF.

The V gene is TRBV6-6, the J gene TRBJ1-1; D is uncertain. The CDR3 runs to 13 residues. V lost 5 bases and J 2 bases, leaving 9 bases between the germline ends. The germline V gene encodes CDR1 MNHNY and CDR2 SVGAGI (reference sequence). The DNA for the CDR3 is TGTGCCAGCAGTCACAGACCAAACACTGAAGCTTTCTTT. This codes for CASSHRPNTEAFF.

As concerns this clone: At one boundary the junction diverges from the germline segment, which might be a read error. The chain couples TRBV6-1 to TRBJ1-5; D possibly corresponds to TRBD1 (6 bases). The CDR3 is made up of 14 amino acids. CDR1 is MNHNS, CDR2 SASEGT, per germline. The CDR3 reads CASKIGRGGQPQHF. In DNA form, the CDR3 reads TGTGCAAGCAAGATAGGCAGGGGTGGTCAGCCCCAGCATTTT.

The rearrangement links TRBV6-1 to TRBJ2-2, with D possibly matching TRBD1 (6 bases). The CDR3 has 15 amino acids. Germline-derived CDR1 and CDR2 are MNHNS and SASEGT. Trimming cost V 5 bases and J 7 bases, with 17 bases left between them. The CDR3 bases are TGTGCCAGCAGTTCAACGTACAGGGAGTTCGGGGAGCTGTTTTTT. Translated: CASSSTYREFGELFF.

Turning to this clone: A clone one base away is much larger, so this may be a read error. This chain connects TRBV4-2 to TRBJ2-1; D remains unclear. The germline V gene has CDR1 LGHNA and CDR2 YNFKEQ. The CDR3 runs 14 residues. V was trimmed by 0 bases and J by 6 bases, leaving 9 bases between them. CDR3 coding DNA: TGTGCCAGCAGCCAAGAACGCCTCTTCAATGAGCAGTTCTTC. This sequence encodes CASSQERLFNEQFF.

This chain joins TRBV7-2 and TRBJ2-1; 13 bases agree with TRBD2. The V segment lost 5 bases and the J segment 9 bases; nucleotides outside the gene matches: 10. The CDR3 is 16 residues long. Germline V gene data show CDR1 as SGHTA and CDR2 as FQGNSA. This chain's CDR3 is CASSPRTSGSLVEQFF. CDR3 DNA: TGTGCCAGCAGCCCTAGGACTAGCGGGAGTTTAGTTGAGCAGTTCTTC.

This clone appeared a single time. The chain couples TRBV2 to TRBJ2-3; possible D gene TRBD1, 5 bases. The CDR3 consists of 16 residues. Germline V lookup: CDR1 SNHLY, CDR2 FYNNEI. The V gene lost 2 bases and the J gene lost 0 bases, with 12 bases spanning the gap. The CDR3 here is CASSELLGDSTDTQYF. The CDR3 DNA sequence: TGTGCCAGCAGTGAACTTCTAGGGGATAGCACAGATACGCAGTATTTT.

This clone was counted between two and nine times. As DNA, the CDR3 is TGTGCCAGCTCACCACCCATTGCGGGAGACTATGTCGAGCAGTACTTC. This gives the protein CASSPPIAGDYVEQYF. J is TRBJ2-7 and V is TRBV18; the match to TRBD2 covers 7 bases. Germline lookup yields CDR1 KGHSH and CDR2 LQKENI. The CDR3 spans 16 residues. J gave up 6 bases and V 0 bases, and 11 bases lay outside the gene matches. Using reference TRBV18 and TRBJ2-7 for the parts outside the CDR3, the full variable domain is NAGVMQNPRHLVRRRGQEARLRCSPMKGHSHVYWYRQLPEEGLKFMVYLQKENIIDESGMPKERFSAEFPKEGPSILRIQQVVRGDSAAYFCASSPPIAGDYVEQYFGPGTRLTVT.

The chain recombines TRBV30 with TRBJ2-3; perhaps TRBD1 as D (6 bases). The CDR3 is 16 amino acids. Trimming cost V 4 bases and J 1 base, with 18 bases left between them. The V gene's germline CDR1 is GTSNPN and CDR2 SVGIG (reference sequence). The CDR3, as DNA: TGTGCCTGGACCCCCTTGGGGGCTTTGGGCACAGATACGCAGTATTTT. The encoded protein is CAWTPLGALGTDTQYF. Combining the CDR3 with reference TRBV30 and TRBJ2-3 gives the whole variable domain SQTIHQWPATLVQPVGSPLSLECTVEGTSNPNLYWYRQAAGRGLQLLFYSVGIGQISSEVPQNLSASRPQDRQFILSSKKLLLSDSGFYLCAWTPLGALGTDTQYFGPGTRLTVL.

J is TRBJ2-7 and V is TRBV5-4; 9 positions agree with TRBD1. This CDR3 has 15 residues. Germline V gives CDR1 SGHNT, CDR2 YYREEE (reference sequence). V trimming: 6 bases; J trimming: 4 bases; junction bases outside the gene matches: 11. CDR3 loop: CASNNPGQGYYEQYF. The CDR3 DNA follows: TGTGCCAGCAACAATCCGGGACAGGGATATTACGAGCAGTACTTC.

V usage is TRBV7-9 and J usage is TRBJ1-1; no reliable D call. The CDR3 consists of 14 residues. The germline CDR1 and CDR2 sequences are SEHNR and FQNEAQ (reference sequence). Trimming took off 6 bases at V and 1 base at J, with 12 bases between the two ends. This CDR3 reads CASRPGPGNTEAFF. The CDR3 DNA reads as TGTGCCAGCAGACCCGGGCCGGGGAACACTGAAGCTTTCTTT.

This clone has a handful of counts. The chain employs TRBV19 and TRBJ1-4, with D unresolved. Germline V lookup: CDR1 LNHDA, CDR2 SQIVND (reference sequence). This CDR3 is 15 amino acids long. Trimming shortened V by 1 base and J by 0 bases, and 6 bases separated the two germline ends. The CDR3 DNA sequence: TGTGCCAGTAGTATAGGGGGAACAACTAATGAAAAACTGTTTTTT. Encoded protein: CASSIGGTTNEKLFF. The whole variable domain, remainder taken from reference TRBV19 and TRBJ1-4, is DGGITQSPKYLFRKEGQNVTLSCEQNLNHDAMYWYRQDPGQGLRLIYYSQIVNDFQKGDIAEGYSVSREKKESFPLTVTSAQKNPTAFYLCASSIGGTTNEKLFFGSGTQLSVL.

V gene TRBV30 combines with J gene TRBJ1-2; D is unresolved. The germline V and J ends were trimmed by 2 bases and 4 bases, with 14 bases remaining between them. Germline V gene data show CDR1 as GTSNPN and CDR2 as SVGIG (reference sequence). The CDR3 length is 14 residues. The CDR3 nucleotides read TGTGCCTGGAGTTTCGGTGGGATGGTCTATGGCTACACCTTC. It codes for CAWSFGGMVYGYTF.

This clone was recorded once. The V gene is TRBV19, the J gene TRBJ1-1, with D uncertain. Trimming cost V 3 bases and J 4 bases, with 12 bases left between them. Per the germline V gene, CDR1 is LNHDA and CDR2 is SQIVND (reference sequence). This CDR3 comprises 14 residues. CDR3 in amino acids: CASSMGPEGTEAFF. The CDR3 DNA sequence: TGTGCCAGTAGTATGGGCCCGGAGGGCACTGAAGCTTTCTTT.

The rearrangement links TRBV28 to TRBJ2-6; the D is unclear. The ends were cut back, 5 bases at V and 2 bases at J, with 16 bases in the middle. CDR1 MDHEN and CDR2 SYDVKM come from the germline V gene. The CDR3 runs 17 residues. The CDR3 is CASSPARGLTGANVLTF. CDR3 sequence (DNA): TGTGCCAGCAGTCCCGCCCGTGGGCTTACTGGGGCCAACGTCCTGACTTTC.